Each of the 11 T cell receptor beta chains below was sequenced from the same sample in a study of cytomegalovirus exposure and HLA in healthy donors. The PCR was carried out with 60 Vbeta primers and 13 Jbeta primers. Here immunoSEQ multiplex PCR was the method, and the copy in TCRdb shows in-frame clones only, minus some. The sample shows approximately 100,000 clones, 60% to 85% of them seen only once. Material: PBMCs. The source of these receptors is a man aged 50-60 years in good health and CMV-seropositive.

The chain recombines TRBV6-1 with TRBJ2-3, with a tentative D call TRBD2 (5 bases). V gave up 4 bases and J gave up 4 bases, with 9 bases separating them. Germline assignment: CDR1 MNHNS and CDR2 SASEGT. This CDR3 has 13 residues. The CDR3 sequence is CASSVEGSDTQYF. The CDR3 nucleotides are TGTGCCAGCAGTGTTGAGGGCTCAGATACGCAGTATTTT.

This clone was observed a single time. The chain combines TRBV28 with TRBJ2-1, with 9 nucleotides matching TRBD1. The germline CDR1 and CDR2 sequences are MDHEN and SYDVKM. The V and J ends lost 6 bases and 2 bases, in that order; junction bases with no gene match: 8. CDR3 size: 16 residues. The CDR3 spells CASREQGAGPYNEQFF. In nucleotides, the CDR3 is TGTGCCAGCAGGGAACAGGGGGCTGGGCCCTACAATGAGCAGTTCTTC.

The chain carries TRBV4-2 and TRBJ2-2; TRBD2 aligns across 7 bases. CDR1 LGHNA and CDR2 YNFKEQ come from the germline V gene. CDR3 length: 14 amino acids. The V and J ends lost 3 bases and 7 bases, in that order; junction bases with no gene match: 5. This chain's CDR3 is CASSHGAGVGELFF. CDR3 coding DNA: TGTGCCAGCAGCCACGGGGCGGGAGTCGGGGAGCTGTTTTTT.

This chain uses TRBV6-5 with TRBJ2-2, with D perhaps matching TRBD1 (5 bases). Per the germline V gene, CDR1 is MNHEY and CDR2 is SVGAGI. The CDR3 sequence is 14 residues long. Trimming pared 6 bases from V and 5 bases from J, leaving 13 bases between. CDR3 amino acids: CASSRDSLTGELFF. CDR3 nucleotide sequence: TGTGCCAGCAGCCGTGACAGTTTGACCGGGGAGCTGTTTTTT.

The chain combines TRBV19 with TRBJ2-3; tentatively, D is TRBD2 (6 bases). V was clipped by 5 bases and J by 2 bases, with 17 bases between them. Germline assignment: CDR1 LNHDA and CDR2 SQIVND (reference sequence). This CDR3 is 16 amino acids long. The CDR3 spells CASSSGSGQNTDTQYF. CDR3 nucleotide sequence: TGTGCCAGTAGTTCGGGGAGCGGGCAAAACACAGATACGCAGTATTTT.

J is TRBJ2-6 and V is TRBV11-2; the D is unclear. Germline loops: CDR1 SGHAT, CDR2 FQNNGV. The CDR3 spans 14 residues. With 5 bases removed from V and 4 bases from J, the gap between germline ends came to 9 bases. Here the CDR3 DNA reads TGTGCCAGCAGCCTAAGCCGAGGGGCCAACGTCCTGACTTTC. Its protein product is CASSLSRGANVLTF.

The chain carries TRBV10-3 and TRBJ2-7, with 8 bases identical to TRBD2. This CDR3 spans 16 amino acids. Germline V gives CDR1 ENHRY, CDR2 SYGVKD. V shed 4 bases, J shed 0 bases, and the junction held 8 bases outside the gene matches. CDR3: CAISGPRSGSSYEQYF. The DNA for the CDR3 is TGTGCCATCAGTGGCCCCAGGAGCGGGAGCTCCTACGAGCAGTACTTC.

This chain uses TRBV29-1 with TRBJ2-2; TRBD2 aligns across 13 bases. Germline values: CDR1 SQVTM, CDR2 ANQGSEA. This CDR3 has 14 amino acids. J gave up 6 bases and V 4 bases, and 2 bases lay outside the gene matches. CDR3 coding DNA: TGCAGCGTTGGACTAGCGGGAGGCCCCGGGGAGCTGTTTTTT. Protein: CSVGLAGGPGELFF.

CDR3 coding DNA: TGTGCCAGCAGCCAAGTCAGGAACACCGGGGAGCTGTTTTTT. Amino acid sequence: CASSQVRNTGELFF. The chain couples TRBV14 to TRBJ2-2; D is unresolved. The V end was cut by 1 base, the J end by 1 base, with 4 bases between. This CDR3 has 14 amino acids. The germline V gene has CDR1 SGHDN and CDR2 FVKESK.

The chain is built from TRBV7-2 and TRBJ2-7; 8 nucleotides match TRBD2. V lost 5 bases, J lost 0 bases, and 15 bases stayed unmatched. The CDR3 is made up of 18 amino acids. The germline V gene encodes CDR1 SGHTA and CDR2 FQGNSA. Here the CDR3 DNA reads TGTGCCAGCAGCCCGGGGGGGGGACCGGCGAACCCCTCCTACGAGCAGTACTTC. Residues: CASSPGGGPANPSYEQYF.

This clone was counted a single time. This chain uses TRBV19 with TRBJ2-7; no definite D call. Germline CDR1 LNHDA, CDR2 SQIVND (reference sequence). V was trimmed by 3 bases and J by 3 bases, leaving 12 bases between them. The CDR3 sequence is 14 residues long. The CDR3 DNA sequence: TGTGCCAGTAGTATCGGTAGTACTGGCTACGAGCAGTACTTC. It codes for CASSIGSTGYEQYF.